The present T cell receptor (beta chain) was sequenced within a study of T cells in localized non-small cell lung cancer. Study results and caveats: Longer survival (overall) was linked to higher T cell density in blood. Peak T cell clonality was found in uninvolved adjacent lung, exceeding tumor. Researchers found a median around 57 of the top 100 tumor clones in adjacent lung.

Profiling relied on immunoSEQ multiplex PCR, and the TCRdb table lists in-frame clones only, not all of them. The table has about 36,000 clones, around 88% seen once. The CDR3 extends over 17 amino acids. Germline CDR1 reads SGHAT; CDR2 reads FQNNGV. J lost 5 bases, V lost 2 bases, and 8 bases had no gene match. About this clone: The antigen is unknown.

V gene TRBV11-2 combines with J gene TRBJ2-2; 10 nucleotides agree with TRBD2. This clonotype originated in a woman between 40 and 69 years old with stage I lung adenocarcinoma. Sequencing used peripheral blood, obtained before any cancer treatment. The CDR3: CASSLSLAGAGTGELFF. CDR3 coding DNA: TGTGCCAGCAGCTTAAGTCTAGCGGGGGCGGGAACCGGGGAGCTGTTTTTT.